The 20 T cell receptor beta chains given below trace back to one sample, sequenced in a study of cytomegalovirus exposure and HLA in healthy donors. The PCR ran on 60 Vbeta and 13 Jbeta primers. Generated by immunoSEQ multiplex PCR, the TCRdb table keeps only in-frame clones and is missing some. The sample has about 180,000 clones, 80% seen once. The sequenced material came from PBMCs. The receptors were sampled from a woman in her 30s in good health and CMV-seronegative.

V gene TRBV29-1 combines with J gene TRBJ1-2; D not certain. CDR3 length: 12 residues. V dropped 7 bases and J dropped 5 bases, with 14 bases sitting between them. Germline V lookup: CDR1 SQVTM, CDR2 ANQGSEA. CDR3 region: CSARPGGYGYTF. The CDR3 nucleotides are TGCAGCGCCCGCCCGGGCGGGTATGGCTACACCTTC.

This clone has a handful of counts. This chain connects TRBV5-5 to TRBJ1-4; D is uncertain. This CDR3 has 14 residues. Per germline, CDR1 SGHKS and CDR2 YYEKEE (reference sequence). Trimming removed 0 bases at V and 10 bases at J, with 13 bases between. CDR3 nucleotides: TGTGCCAGCAGCTTGGGGCACGGGCGGGGAAAACTGTTTTTT. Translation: CASSLGHGRGKLFF.

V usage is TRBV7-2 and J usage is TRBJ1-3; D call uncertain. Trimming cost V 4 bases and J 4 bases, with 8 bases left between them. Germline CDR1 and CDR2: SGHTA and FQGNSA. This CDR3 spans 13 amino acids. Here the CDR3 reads CASSSRFGNTIYF. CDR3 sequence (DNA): TGTGCCAGCAGCTCCAGGTTCGGAAACACCATATATTTT.

The CDR3 here is CASRKNRGDYGYTF. The CDR3 DNA reads as TGTGCCAGCAGGAAAAACAGGGGCGACTATGGCTACACCTTC. The chain couples TRBV27 to TRBJ1-2; 7 bases agree with TRBD1. This CDR3 has 14 amino acids. CDR1 and CDR2 from the germline V gene are MNHEY and SMNVEV (reference sequence). Trimming at V came to 6 bases and at J to 3 bases, leaving 7 bases not matched to a gene.

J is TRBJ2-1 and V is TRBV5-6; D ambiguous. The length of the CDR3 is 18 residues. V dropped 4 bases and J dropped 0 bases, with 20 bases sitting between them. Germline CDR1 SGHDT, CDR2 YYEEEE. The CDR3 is CASSPTERGFSSYNEQFF. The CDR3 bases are TGTGCCAGCAGCCCGACGGAGCGAGGATTCAGCTCCTACAATGAGCAGTTCTTC.

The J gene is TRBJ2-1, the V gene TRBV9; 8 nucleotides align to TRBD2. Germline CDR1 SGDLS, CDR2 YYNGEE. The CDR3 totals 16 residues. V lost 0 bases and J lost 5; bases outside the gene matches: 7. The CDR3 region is CASSVGPGTRDNEQFF. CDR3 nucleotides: TGTGCCAGCAGCGTAGGCCCCGGGACTAGGGACAATGAGCAGTTCTTC.

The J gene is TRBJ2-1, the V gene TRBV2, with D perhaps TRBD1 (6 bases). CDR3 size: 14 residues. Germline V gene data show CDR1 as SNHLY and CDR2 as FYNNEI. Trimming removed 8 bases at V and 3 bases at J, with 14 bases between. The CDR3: CASLRTANYNEQFF. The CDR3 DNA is TGTGCCAGCCTTCGGACAGCGAACTACAATGAGCAGTTCTTC.

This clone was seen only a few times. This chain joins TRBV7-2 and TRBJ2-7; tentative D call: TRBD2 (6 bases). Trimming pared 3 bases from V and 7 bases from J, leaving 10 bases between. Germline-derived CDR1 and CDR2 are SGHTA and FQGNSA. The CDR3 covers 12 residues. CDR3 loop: CASSLGGGEQYF. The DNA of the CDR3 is TGTGCCAGCAGCTTGGGGGGTGGAGAGCAGTACTTC. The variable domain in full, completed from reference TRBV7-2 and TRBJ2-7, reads GAGVSQSPSNKVTEKGKDVELRCDPISGHTALYWYRQSLGQGLEFLIYFQGNSAPDKSGLPSDRFSAERTGGSVSTLTIQRTQQEDSAVYLCASSLGGGEQYFGPGTRLTVT.

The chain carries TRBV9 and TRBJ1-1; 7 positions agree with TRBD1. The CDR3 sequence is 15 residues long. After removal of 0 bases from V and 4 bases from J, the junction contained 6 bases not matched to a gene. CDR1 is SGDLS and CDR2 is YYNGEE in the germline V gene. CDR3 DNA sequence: TGTGCCAGCAGCGTAGACAGGGGCTACGGCACTGAAGCTTTCTTT. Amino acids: CASSVDRGYGTEAFF. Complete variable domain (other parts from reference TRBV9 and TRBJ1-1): DSGVTQTPKHLITATGQRVTLRCSPRSGDLSVYWYQQSLDQGLQFLIQYYNGEERAKGNILERFSAQQFPDLHSELNLSSLELGDSALYFCASSVDRGYGTEAFFGQGTRLTVV.

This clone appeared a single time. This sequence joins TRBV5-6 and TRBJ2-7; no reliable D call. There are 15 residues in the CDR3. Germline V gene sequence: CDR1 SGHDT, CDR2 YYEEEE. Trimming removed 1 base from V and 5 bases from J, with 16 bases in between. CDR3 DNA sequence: TGTGCCAGCAGCTTGTTGGAGAGTAGAGTGGACGAGCAGTACTTC. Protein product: CASSLLESRVDEQYF.

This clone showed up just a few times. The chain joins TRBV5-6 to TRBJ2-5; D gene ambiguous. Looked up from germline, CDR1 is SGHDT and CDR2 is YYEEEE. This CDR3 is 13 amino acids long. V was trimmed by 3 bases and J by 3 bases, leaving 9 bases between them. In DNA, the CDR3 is TGTGCCAGCAGCTACCGGGTGGAAGAGACCCAGTACTTC. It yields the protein CASSYRVEETQYF.

In nucleotides, the CDR3 is TGTGCCAGCAGCACCATCGGGACAGGGAAGCGCGAGCAGTACTTC. Residues: CASSTIGTGKREQYF. The chain is built from TRBV7-9 and TRBJ2-7; TRBD1 agrees at 9 bases. CDR1 and CDR2 (germline): SEHNR, FQNEAQ (reference sequence). This CDR3 contains 15 residues. V was clipped by 5 bases and J by 6 bases; unmatched bases: 11.

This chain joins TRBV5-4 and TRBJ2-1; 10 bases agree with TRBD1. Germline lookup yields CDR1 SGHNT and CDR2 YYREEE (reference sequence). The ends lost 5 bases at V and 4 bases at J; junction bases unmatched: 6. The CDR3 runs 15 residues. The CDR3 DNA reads TGTGCCAGCAGGGGGACAGGGGCGGTATACAATGAGCAGTTCTTC. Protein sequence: CASRGTGAVYNEQFF.

CDR3: CASSSGTSGSDTQYF. CDR3 DNA: TGTGCCAGCAGTTCAGGGACTAGCGGGTCAGATACGCAGTATTTT. The rearrangement joins TRBV5-4 to TRBJ2-3; 12 bases align to TRBD2. V gave up 5 bases and J gave up 4 bases; unmatched junction bases: 5. The germline CDR1 and CDR2 sequences are SGHNT and YYREEE (reference sequence). CDR3 length: 15 residues. The variable domain in full, completed from reference TRBV5-4 and TRBJ2-3, reads ETGVTQSPTHLIKTRGQQVTLRCSSQSGHNTVSWYQQALGQGPQFIFQYYREEENGRGNFPPRFSGLQFPNYSSELNVNALELDDSALYLCASSSGTSGSDTQYFGPGTRLTVL.

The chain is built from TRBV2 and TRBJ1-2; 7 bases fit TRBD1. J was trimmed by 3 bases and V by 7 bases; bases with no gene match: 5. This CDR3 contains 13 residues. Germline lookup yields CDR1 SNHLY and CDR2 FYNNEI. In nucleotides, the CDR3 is TGTGCCAGCAAAATCCAGGGGGACTATGGCTACACCTTC. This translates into CASKIQGDYGYTF.

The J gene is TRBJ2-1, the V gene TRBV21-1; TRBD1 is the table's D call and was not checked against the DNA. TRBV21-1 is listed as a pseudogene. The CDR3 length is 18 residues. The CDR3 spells CASSRQGFAVKTNNEQFF. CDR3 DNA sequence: TGTGCCAGCAGCAGACAGGGGTTTGCTGTCAAAACTAACAATGAGCAGTTCTTC.

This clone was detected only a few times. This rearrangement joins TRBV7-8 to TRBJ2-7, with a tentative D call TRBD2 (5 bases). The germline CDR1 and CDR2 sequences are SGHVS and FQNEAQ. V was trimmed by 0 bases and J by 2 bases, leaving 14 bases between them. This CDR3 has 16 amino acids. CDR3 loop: CASSLAGVKKAYEQYF. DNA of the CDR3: TGTGCCAGCAGCTTAGCCGGGGTAAAGAAGGCCTACGAGCAGTACTTC.

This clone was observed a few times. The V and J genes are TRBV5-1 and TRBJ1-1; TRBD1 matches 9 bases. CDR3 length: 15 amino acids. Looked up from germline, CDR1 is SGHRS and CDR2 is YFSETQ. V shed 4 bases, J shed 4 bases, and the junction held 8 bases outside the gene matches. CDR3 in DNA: TGCGCCAGCAGCGTAATGGGACAGGGAGGCACTGAAGCTTTCTTT. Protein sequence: CASSVMGQGGTEAFF. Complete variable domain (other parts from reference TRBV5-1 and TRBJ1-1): KAGVTQTPRYLIKTRGQQVTLSCSPISGHRSVSWYQQTPGQGLQFLFEYFSETQRNKGNFPGRFSGRQFSNSRSEMNVSTLELGDSALYLCASSVMGQGGTEAFFGQGTRLTVV.

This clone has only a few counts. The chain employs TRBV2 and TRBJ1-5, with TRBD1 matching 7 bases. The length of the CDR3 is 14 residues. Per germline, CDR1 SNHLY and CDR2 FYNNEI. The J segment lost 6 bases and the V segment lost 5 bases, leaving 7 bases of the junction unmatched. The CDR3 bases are TGTGCCAGCAGTATACAGGGGATGGGTCAGCCCCAGCATTTT. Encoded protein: CASSIQGMGQPQHF.

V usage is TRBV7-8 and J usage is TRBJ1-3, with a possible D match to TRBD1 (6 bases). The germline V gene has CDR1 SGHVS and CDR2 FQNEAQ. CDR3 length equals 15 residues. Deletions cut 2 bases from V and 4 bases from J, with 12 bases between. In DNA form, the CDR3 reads TGTGCCAGCAGCTTAAGACAGGCGAGGGGAAACACCATATATTTT. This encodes CASSLRQARGNTIYF.